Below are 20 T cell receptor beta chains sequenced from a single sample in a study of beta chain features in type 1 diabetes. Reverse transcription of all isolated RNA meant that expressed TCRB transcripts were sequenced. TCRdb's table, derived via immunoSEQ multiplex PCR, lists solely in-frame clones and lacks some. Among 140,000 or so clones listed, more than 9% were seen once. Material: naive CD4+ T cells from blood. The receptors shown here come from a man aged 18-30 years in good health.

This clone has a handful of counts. CDR3 DNA sequence: TGTGCCAGCTCACTACTGATCGCCGGGACAGCACTTGAAGCTTTCTTT. Translating gives CASSLLIAGTALEAFF. This sequence joins TRBV18 and TRBJ1-1, with 7 positions matching TRBD1. From germline, CDR1 is KGHSH and CDR2 LQKENI. The CDR3 has 16 residues. The J segment lost 7 bases and the V segment lost 4 bases, leaving 15 bases of the junction unmatched.

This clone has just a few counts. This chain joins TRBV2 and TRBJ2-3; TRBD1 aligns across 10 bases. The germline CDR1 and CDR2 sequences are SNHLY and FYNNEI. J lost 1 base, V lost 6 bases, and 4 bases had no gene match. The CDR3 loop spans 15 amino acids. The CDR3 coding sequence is TGTGCCAGCAGGGTTGGACAGGGGGGCACAGATACGCAGTATTTT. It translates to CASRVGQGGTDTQYF.

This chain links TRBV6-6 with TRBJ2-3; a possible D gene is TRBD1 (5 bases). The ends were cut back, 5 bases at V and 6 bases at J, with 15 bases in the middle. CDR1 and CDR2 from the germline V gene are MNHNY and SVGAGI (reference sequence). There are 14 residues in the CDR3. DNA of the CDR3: TGTGCCAGCAGTAACGGGCCCCAGGGCGATACGCAGTATTTT. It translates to CASSNGPQGDTQYF.

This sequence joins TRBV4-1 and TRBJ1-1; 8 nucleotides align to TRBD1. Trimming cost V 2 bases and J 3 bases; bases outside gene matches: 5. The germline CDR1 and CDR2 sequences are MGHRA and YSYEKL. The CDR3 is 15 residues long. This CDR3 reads CASSQPDRDHTEAFF. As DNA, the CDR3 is TGCGCCAGCAGCCAACCGGACAGGGATCACACTGAAGCTTTCTTT.

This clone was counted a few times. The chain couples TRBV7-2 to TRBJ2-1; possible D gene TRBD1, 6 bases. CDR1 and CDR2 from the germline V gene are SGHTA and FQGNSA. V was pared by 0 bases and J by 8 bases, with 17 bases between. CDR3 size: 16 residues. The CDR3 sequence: CASSLAHDSRGHEQFF. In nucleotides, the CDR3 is TGTGCCAGCAGCTTAGCTCATGACTCCAGGGGCCATGAGCAGTTCTTC.

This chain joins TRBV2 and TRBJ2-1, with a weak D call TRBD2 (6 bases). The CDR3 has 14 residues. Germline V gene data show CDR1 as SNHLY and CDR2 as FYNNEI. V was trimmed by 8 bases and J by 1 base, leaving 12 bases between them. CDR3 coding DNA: TGTGCCAGCGTACGGGGGTGGTCCTACAATGAGCAGTTCTTC. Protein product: CASVRGWSYNEQFF.

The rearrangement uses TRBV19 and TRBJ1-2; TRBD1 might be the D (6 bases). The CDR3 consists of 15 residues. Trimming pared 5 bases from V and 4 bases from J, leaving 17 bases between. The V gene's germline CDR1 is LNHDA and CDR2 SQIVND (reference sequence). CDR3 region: CASSPPPDRFYGYTF. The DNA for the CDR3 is TGTGCCAGTAGTCCCCCGCCCGACAGGTTCTATGGCTACACCTTC.

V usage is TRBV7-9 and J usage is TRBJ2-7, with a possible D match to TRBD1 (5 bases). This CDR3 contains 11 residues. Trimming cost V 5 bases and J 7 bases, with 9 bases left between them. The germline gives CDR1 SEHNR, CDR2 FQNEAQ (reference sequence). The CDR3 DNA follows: TGTGCCAGCAGCCAGGGCCGGGAGCAGTACTTC. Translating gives CASSQGREQYF.

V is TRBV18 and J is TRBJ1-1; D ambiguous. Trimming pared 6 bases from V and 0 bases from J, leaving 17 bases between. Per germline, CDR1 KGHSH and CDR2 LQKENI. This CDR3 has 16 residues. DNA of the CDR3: TGTGCCAGCTCCCTTTCGGGGAGAAGCATGAACACTGAAGCTTTCTTT. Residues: CASSLSGRSMNTEAFF. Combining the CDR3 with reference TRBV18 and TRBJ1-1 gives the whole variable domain NAGVMQNPRHLVRRRGQEARLRCSPMKGHSHVYWYRQLPEEGLKFMVYLQKENIIDESGMPKERFSAEFPKEGPSILRIQQVVRGDSAAYFCASSLSGRSMNTEAFFGQGTRLTVV.

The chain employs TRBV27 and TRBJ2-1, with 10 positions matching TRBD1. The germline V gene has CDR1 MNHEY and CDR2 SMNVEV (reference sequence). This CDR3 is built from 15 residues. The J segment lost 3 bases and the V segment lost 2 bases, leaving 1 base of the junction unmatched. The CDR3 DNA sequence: TGTGCCAGCAGTTTACGGACAGGGGGCTACAATGAGCAGTTCTTC. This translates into CASSLRTGGYNEQFF.

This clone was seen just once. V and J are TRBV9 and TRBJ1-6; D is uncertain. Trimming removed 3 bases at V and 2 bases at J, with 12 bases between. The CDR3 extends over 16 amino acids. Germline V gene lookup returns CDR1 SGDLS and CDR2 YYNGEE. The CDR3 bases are TGTGCCAGCAGCGCCAATCCGCGGGCCTATAATTCACCCCTCCACTTT. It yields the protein CASSANPRAYNSPLHF.

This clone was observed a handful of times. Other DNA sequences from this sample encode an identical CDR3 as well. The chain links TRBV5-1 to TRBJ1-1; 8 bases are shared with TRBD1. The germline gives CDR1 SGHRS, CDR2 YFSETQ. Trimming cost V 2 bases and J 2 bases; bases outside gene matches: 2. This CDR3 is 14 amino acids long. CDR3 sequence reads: CASSFGTGNTEAFF. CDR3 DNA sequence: TGCGCCAGCAGCTTTGGGACAGGTAACACTGAAGCTTTCTTT.

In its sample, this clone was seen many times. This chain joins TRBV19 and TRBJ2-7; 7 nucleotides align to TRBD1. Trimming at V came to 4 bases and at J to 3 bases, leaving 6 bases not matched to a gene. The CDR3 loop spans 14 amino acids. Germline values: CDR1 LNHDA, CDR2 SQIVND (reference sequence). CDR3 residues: CASSTPGQNYEQYF. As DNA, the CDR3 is TGTGCCAGTAGTACACCGGGACAGAACTACGAGCAGTACTTC.

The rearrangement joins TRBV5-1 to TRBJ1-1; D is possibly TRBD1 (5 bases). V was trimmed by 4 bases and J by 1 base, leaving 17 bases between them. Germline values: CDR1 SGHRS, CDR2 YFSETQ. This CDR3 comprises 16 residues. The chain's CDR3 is CASSPTTGPSNTEAFF. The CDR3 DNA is TGCGCCAGCAGCCCTACTACAGGTCCCTCGAACACTGAAGCTTTCTTT.

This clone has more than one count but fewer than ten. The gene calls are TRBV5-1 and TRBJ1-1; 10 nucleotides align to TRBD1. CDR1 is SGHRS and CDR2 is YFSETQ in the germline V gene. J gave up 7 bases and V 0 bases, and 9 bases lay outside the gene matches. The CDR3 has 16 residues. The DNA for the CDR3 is TGCGCCAGCAGCTTGGCCGGGACAGGGGATTTCCTTGAAGCTTTCTTT. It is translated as CASSLAGTGDFLEAFF.

For the CDR3, the DNA is TGTGCCAGTAGTATAACAGGGTCCTACGAGCAGTACTTC. Protein sequence: CASSITGSYEQYF. The rearrangement uses TRBV19 and TRBJ2-7, with D possibly TRBD1 on 6 matching bases. The CDR3 covers 13 residues. CDR1 is LNHDA and CDR2 is SQIVND in the germline V gene (reference sequence). Trimming cost V 2 bases and J 1 base, with 6 bases left between them.

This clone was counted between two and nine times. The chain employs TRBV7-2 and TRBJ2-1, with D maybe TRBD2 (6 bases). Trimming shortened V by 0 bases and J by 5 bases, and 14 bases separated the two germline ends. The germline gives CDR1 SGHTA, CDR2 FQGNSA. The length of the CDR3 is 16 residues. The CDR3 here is CASSLAGGAANNEQFF. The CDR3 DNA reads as TGTGCCAGCAGCTTAGCCGGCGGGGCCGCCAACAATGAGCAGTTCTTC.

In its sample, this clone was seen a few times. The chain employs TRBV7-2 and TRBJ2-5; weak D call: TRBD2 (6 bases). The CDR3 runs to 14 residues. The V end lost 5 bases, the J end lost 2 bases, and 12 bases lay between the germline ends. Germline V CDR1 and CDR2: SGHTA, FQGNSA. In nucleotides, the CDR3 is TGTGCCAGCAGCGCGACTAGGGATCAAGAGACCCAGTACTTC. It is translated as CASSATRDQETQYF. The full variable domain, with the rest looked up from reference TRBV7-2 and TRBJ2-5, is GAGVSQSPSNKVTEKGKDVELRCDPISGHTALYWYRQSLGQGLEFLIYFQGNSAPDKSGLPSDRFSAERTGGSVSTLTIQRTQQEDSAVYLCASSATRDQETQYFGPGTRLLVL.

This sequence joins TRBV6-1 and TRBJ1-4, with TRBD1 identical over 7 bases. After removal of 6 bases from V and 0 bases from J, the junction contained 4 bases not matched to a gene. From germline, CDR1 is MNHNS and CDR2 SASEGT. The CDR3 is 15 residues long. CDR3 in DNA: TGTGCCAGCAGCCTTACAGGGGCAACTAATGAAAAACTGTTTTTT. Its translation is CASSLTGATNEKLFF.

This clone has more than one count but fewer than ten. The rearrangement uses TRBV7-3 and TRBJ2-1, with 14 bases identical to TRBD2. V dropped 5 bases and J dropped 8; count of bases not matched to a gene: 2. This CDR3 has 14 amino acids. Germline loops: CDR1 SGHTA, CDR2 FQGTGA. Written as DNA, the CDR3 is TGTGCCAGCAGCCAGGGACTAGCGGGGGATGAGCAGTTCTTC. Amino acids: CASSQGLAGDEQFF.